This TCR beta chain was sequenced for a study of blood T cells in healthy people across ages. The CDR3 is made up of 16 amino acids. With V trimmed by 5 bases and J by 5 bases, 8 bases remained unmatched. A second PCR, run for 7 to 11 cycles, used a sample-barcoded 5' primer plus a J-beta primer mix. All samples gave at least 2.5 million CDR3-containing paired-end reads. In TCRdb, the 5' RACE reads were re-called with MiXCR into one record per CDR3 protein. The data contain 1,500,000 or so distinct CDR3 sequences, 35% to 45% of them singletons. This clonotype has only a few counts. What was sequenced was blood. The sequence came from a young woman in good health. The rearrangement links TRBV12-3 or TRBV12-4 to TRBJ2-1; 11 bases align to TRBD2. Written as DNA, the CDR3 is TGTGCCAGCAGTCTCCACCCGGGACTAGCGGACAATGAGCAGTTCTTC. Translation gives CASSLHPGLADNEQFF.